These 21 T cell receptor beta chains were sequenced from one sample in a study of beta chain features in type 1 diabetes. The sequenced template was cDNA made from the entire isolated RNA. Only in-frame clones appear in the TCRdb table, and some are missing; sequencing was by immunoSEQ multiplex PCR. The sample carries about 620,000 clones, roughly a sixth recorded once. The sample was naive CD4+ T cells from blood. The receptors were sampled from a man younger than 30 in good health.

Note on this clone: Other nucleotide sequences in the sample specify the same CDR3. This sequence joins TRBV29-1 and TRBJ2-3, with TRBD2 identical over 7 bases. CDR3 size: 14 residues. The V gene end was trimmed by 4 bases and the J gene end by 3 bases; junction bases not matched to a gene: 7. The germline V gene has CDR1 SQVTM and CDR2 ANQGSEA. The CDR3 nucleotides are TGCAGCGTTGGACGCCAGGGAGGGACAGATACGCAGTATTTT. The encoded protein is CSVGRQGGTDTQYF.

The rearrangement uses TRBV4-2 and TRBJ2-7; D may match TRBD1 or TRBD2 (5 bases each). Trimming took off 0 bases at V and 4 bases at J, with 7 bases between the two ends. There are 13 residues in the CDR3. Germline CDR1 is LGHNA and CDR2 is YNFKEQ. The CDR3 loop reads CASSQEGEYEQYF. For the CDR3, the DNA is TGTGCCAGCAGCCAAGAGGGGGAATACGAGCAGTACTTC.

This sequence joins TRBV27 and TRBJ2-7, with 9 positions matching TRBD1. Trimming cost V 3 bases and J 2 bases; bases outside gene matches: 32. The CDR3 consists of 24 residues. The germline gives CDR1 MNHEY, CDR2 SMNVEV (reference sequence). The CDR3 region is CASSFPGRGRGPGTGSRSTYEQYF. The CDR3 bases are TGTGCCAGCAGTTTCCCCGGACGGGGGAGAGGACCCGGGACAGGGTCACGGTCGACCTACGAGCAGTACTTC.

This clone was observed a handful of times. This chain links TRBV2 with TRBJ1-1; TRBD1 might be the D (6 bases). The CDR3 length is 13 residues. The germline V gene encodes CDR1 SNHLY and CDR2 FYNNEI. V was pared by 4 bases and J by 1 base, with 7 bases between. The CDR3 DNA is TGTGCCAGCAGTGCGGGACAGAACACTGAAGCTTTCTTT. Translated: CASSAGQNTEAFF.

This clone was detected a few times. V is TRBV2 and J is TRBJ2-2; a weak D match, TRBD2 (7 bases). The germline gives CDR1 SNHLY, CDR2 FYNNEI. The CDR3 consists of 13 residues. V was pared by 7 bases and J by 2 bases, with 8 bases between. The CDR3 sequence is CASTGGNTGELFF. The DNA for the CDR3 is TGTGCCAGCACGGGGGGCAACACCGGGGAGCTGTTTTTT.

As to this clone: This sample also contains other DNA sequences that code for the same CDR3. The chain has TRBV28 and TRBJ1-2; the D is unclear. The V gene's germline CDR1 is MDHEN and CDR2 SYDVKM. There are 12 residues in the CDR3. Trimming removed 2 bases at V and 3 bases at J, with 4 bases between. This CDR3 reads CASSLRDYGYTF. The CDR3 DNA sequence: TGTGCCAGCAGTTTACGGGACTATGGCTACACCTTC.

This sequence joins TRBV7-7 and TRBJ1-1; D unclear. V gave up 1 base and J gave up 1 base, with 4 bases separating them. Germline V CDR1 and CDR2: SSHAT, FNYEAQ (reference sequence). This CDR3 has 13 residues. The CDR3 here is CASSLEQNTEAFF. In nucleotides, the CDR3 is TGTGCCAGCAGCTTAGAACAGAACACTGAAGCTTTCTTT.

The chain recombines TRBV7-2 with TRBJ1-3, with a possible D match to TRBD1 (5 bases). Per germline, CDR1 SGHTA and CDR2 FQGNSA. The V end lost 5 bases, the J end lost 0 bases, and 8 bases lay between the germline ends. This CDR3 has 14 residues. The CDR3 reads CASSGTFSGNTIYF. DNA for the CDR3: TGTGCCAGCAGCGGGACCTTCTCTGGAAACACCATATATTTT.

CDR3 sequence: CASSLINSGANVLTF. In DNA form, the CDR3 reads TGTGCCAGCAGCTTAATTAACTCTGGGGCCAACGTCCTGACTTTC. V gene TRBV7-3 combines with J gene TRBJ2-6; D call uncertain. The CDR3 is 15 residues long. The ends were cut back, 1 base at V and 0 bases at J, with 4 bases in the middle. Germline V gives CDR1 SGHTA, CDR2 FQGTGA.

This chain connects TRBV29-1 to TRBJ1-2, with a weak D call TRBD1 (5 bases). Germline CDR1 reads SQVTM; CDR2 reads ANQGSEA. This CDR3 has 14 amino acids. V lost 3 bases and J 4 bases, leaving 15 bases between the germline ends. In nucleotides, the CDR3 is TGCAGCGTTGAGGGCGGGGGAAACCCCTATGGCTACACCTTC. It codes for CSVEGGGNPYGYTF.

This clone showed up just a few times. The chain combines TRBV5-1 with TRBJ2-7, with 10 bases matching TRBD1. CDR1 SGHRS and CDR2 YFSETQ come from the germline V gene. This CDR3 has 14 residues. V was clipped by 5 bases and J by 4 bases; unmatched bases: 6. CDR3 sequence reads: CASRPGQGKYEQYF. The CDR3 coding sequence is TGCGCCAGCAGACCGGGACAGGGGAAATACGAGCAGTACTTC.

This clone showed up just a few times. V and J are TRBV11-1 and TRBJ2-7, with TRBD1 identical over 7 bases. This CDR3 is 13 amino acids long. The germline gives CDR1 SGHAT, CDR2 FQDESV (reference sequence). Germline trimming cut 5 bases from V and 1 base from J; bases unmatched to any gene: 2. The CDR3 loop is CASSLGQSYEQYF. CDR3 nucleotide sequence: TGTGCCAGCAGCCTGGGACAGTCCTACGAGCAGTACTTC. The variable domain in full, completed from reference TRBV11-1 and TRBJ2-7, reads EAEVAQSPRYKITEKSQAVAFWCDPISGHATLYWYRQILGQGPELLVQFQDESVVDDSQLPKDRFSAERLKGVDSTLKIQPAELGDSAMYLCASSLGQSYEQYFGPGTRLTVT.

This chain uses TRBV4-3 with TRBJ2-4; TRBD2 matches at 9 bases. The length of the CDR3 is 15 residues. CDR1 LGHNA and CDR2 YSLEER come from the germline V gene. V shed 2 bases, J shed 5 bases, and the junction held 4 bases outside the gene matches. The DNA for the CDR3 is TGCGCCAGCAGCCAAAGCGGGGGGCGGGAAAACATTCAGTACTTC. Translation: CASSQSGGRENIQYF.

The V gene is TRBV6-4, the J gene TRBJ2-3, with 9 bases identical to TRBD2. V lost 6 bases to trimming and J lost 2 bases; unmatched junction nucleotides: 6. Germline V gene lookup returns CDR1 MRHNA and CDR2 SNTAGT. This CDR3 region has 15 residues. In DNA, the CDR3 is TGTGCCAGCAGAGGCGGGAGGGGCAACACAGATACGCAGTATTTT. As protein: CASRGGRGNTDTQYF.

This rearrangement joins TRBV27 to TRBJ2-6; weak D call: TRBD2 (6 bases). CDR1 is MNHEY and CDR2 is SMNVEV in the germline V gene (reference sequence). The CDR3 is 15 amino acids. V was shortened by 6 bases and J by 3 bases, with 12 bases between the two germline ends. This CDR3 is CASRSWGGGANVLTF. Written as DNA, the CDR3 is TGTGCCAGCAGGTCTTGGGGAGGTGGGGCCAACGTCCTGACTTTC. The full variable domain, completed using reference TRBV27 and TRBJ2-6, is EAQVTQNPRYLITVTGKKLTVTCSQNMNHEYMSWYRQDPGLGLRQIYYSMNVEVTDKGDVPEGYKVSRKEKRNFPLILESPSPNQTSLYFCASRSWGGGANVLTFGAGSRLTVL.

The rearrangement uses TRBV6-1 and TRBJ2-1; possible D gene TRBD1, 6 bases. The germline gives CDR1 MNHNS, CDR2 SASEGT. This CDR3 spans 13 amino acids. Between the trimmed V and J ends, which lost 4 bases and 4 bases, there was a span of 8 bases. The CDR3: CASSGQEYNEQFF. CDR3 coding DNA: TGTGCCAGCAGTGGACAGGAATACAATGAGCAGTTCTTC.

This clone was counted a few times. The J gene is TRBJ1-5, the V gene TRBV7-2; no firm D call. CDR3 length: 19 amino acids. Germline CDR1 is SGHTA and CDR2 is FQGNSA. Between the trimmed V and J ends, which lost 3 bases and 3 bases, there was a span of 24 bases. The CDR3 reads CASSLNPLLAGRYNQPQHF. CDR3 nucleotide sequence: TGTGCCAGCAGCTTGAACCCCCTCCTCGCGGGCAGATACAATCAGCCCCAGCATTTT.

About this clone itself: Different DNA sequences within this sample yield the same CDR3. The chain combines TRBV7-2 with TRBJ1-4, with 8 bases fitting TRBD1. After removal of 5 bases from V and 3 bases from J, the junction contained 5 bases not matched to a gene. Germline values: CDR1 SGHTA, CDR2 FQGNSA. CDR3 length: 15 amino acids. CDR3 residues: CASSPRTGPNEKLFF. As DNA, the CDR3 is TGTGCCAGCAGCCCCCGGACAGGGCCTAATGAAAAACTGTTTTTT.

In its sample, this clone was seen many times. V gene TRBV21-1 combines with J gene TRBJ1-4. TRBV21-1 is termed a pseudogene. The CDR3 loop spans 13 amino acids. CDR3 sequence reads: CASSKATNEKLFF. CDR3 nucleotides: TGTGCCAGCAGCAAAGCCACTAATGAAAAACTGTTTTTT.

This clone was observed a few times. J is TRBJ1-1 and V is TRBV6-5; 7 bases align to TRBD1. The V gene end was trimmed by 6 bases and the J gene end by 1 base; junction bases not matched to a gene: 2. The length of the CDR3 is 13 residues. Germline CDR1 MNHEY, CDR2 SVGAGI. The CDR3 DNA sequence: TGTGCCAGCAGGGACAGGTCGAACACTGAAGCTTTCTTT. Residues: CASRDRSNTEAFF.

This clone was seen only a few times. V usage is TRBV10-3 and J usage is TRBJ2-3, with 13 bases matching TRBD2. The junction had 7 bases not matched to a gene; V was cut back by 6 bases and J by 1 base. The CDR3 is 17 residues long. Germline V gives CDR1 ENHRY, CDR2 SYGVKD. The CDR3 nucleotides read TGTGCCATCAGAGCTGCGACTAGCGGGGGGCGCACAGATACGCAGTATTTT. Amino acid sequence: CAIRAATSGGRTDTQYF.